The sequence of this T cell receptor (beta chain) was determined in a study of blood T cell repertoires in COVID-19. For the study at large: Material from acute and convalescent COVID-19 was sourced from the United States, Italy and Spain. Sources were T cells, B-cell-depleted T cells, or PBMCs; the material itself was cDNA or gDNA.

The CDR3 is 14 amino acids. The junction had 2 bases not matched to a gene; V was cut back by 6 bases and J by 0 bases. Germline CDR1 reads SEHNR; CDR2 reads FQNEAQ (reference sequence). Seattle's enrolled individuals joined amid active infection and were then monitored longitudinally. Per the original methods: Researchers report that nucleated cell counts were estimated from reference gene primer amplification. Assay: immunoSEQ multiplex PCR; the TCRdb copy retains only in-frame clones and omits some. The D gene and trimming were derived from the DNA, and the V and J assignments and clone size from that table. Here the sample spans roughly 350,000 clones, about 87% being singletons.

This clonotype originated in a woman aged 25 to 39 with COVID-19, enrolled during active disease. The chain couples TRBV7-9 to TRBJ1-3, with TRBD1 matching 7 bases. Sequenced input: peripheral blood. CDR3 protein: CASRRTGSGNTIYF. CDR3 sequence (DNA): TGTGCCAGCAGAAGGACAGGCTCTGGAAACACCATATATTTT.